Presented here are 27 T cell receptor beta chains from one specimen sequenced in a study of graft-versus-host responses after intestinal transplantation (dated by TCRdb to the early 2020s). The sample's time point label is to be understood as: cells obtained before transplantation from donor or recipient. Library construction relied on the immunoSEQ multiplex PCR assay. Entries here come from immuneACCESS through TCRdb and include only in-frame sequences with V and J called. Some clones fail to appear in such tables; in the studies checked, an unresolved V gene covers under half of the shortfall, and the cause of the remainder is unknown. The sample has around 88,000 clones on record, 83% of them singletons. The ten largest clones represent 17% of the sample. These receptors' antigens are unknown. Here the sequenced sample was unstimulated CD8+ T cells sorted from spleen or lymph node cells, taken before intestinal transplant. These receptors all stem from a human donor who received an intestinal transplant.

The gene calls are TRBV10-3 and TRBJ2-3, with TRBD2 matching over 8 bases. From germline, CDR1 is ENHRY and CDR2 SYGVKD. J gave up 3 bases and V 2 bases, and 7 bases lay outside the gene matches. The CDR3 runs to 16 residues. In nucleotides, the CDR3 is TGTGCCATCAGTGAGGCGGGGACTAGGGCGACAGATACGCAGTATTTT. Amino acids: CAISEAGTRATDTQYF.

The V call is TRBV7-9, the J call TRBJ2-5; the match to TRBD2 covers 7 bases. This CDR3 is 15 amino acids long. J was trimmed by 4 bases and V by 0 bases; bases with no gene match: 5. The V gene's germline CDR1 is SEHNR and CDR2 FQNEAQ (reference sequence). CDR3 sequence: CASSLAGGPGETQYF. The CDR3 DNA sequence: TGTGCCAGCAGCTTAGCGGGAGGGCCGGGAGAGACCCAGTACTTC.

The chain links TRBV11-2 to TRBJ2-7; D gene uncertain. The germline V gene has CDR1 SGHAT and CDR2 FQNNGV. The length of the CDR3 is 11 residues. V shed 3 bases and J shed 3 bases, with 3 bases lying between them. This CDR3 reads CASSFSYEQYF. The CDR3 region has the DNA TGTGCCAGCAGCTTTAGCTACGAGCAGTACTTC.

The J gene is TRBJ2-5, the V gene TRBV7-6, with 8 nucleotides matching TRBD1. The CDR3 consists of 13 residues. The J segment lost 5 bases and the V segment lost 4 bases, leaving 3 bases of the junction unmatched. Germline V gives CDR1 SGHVS, CDR2 FNYEAQ. Written as DNA, the CDR3 is TGTGCCAGCAGCTCGGACAGGGCGGAGACCCAGTACTTC. Translation: CASSSDRAETQYF.

The J gene is TRBJ2-2, the V gene TRBV27; D call uncertain. Germline values: CDR1 MNHEY, CDR2 SMNVEV (reference sequence). CDR3 length equals 11 residues. The germline V and J ends were trimmed by 7 bases and 6 bases, with 6 bases remaining between them. The CDR3 nucleotides are TGTGCCAGCAAGAGGTCCGGGGAGCTGTTTTTT. Residues: CASKRSGELFF.

This clone was recorded a few times. J is TRBJ1-1 and V is TRBV6-5, with D possibly being TRBD1 (5 bases). The CDR3 runs 15 residues. Trimming took off 2 bases at V and 2 bases at J, with 12 bases between the two ends. Per the germline V gene, CDR1 is MNHEY and CDR2 is SVGAGI. The CDR3 bases are TGTGCCAGCAGTTACGATGGGGCGCTCAACACTGAAGCTTTCTTT. Its translation is CASSYDGALNTEAFF.

This clone was detected once. V is TRBV6-6 and J is TRBJ2-5; 9 bases are a match to TRBD1. The CDR3 covers 15 residues. The V and J ends lost 5 bases and 5 bases, in that order; junction bases with no gene match: 9. CDR1 MNHNY and CDR2 SVGAGI come from the germline V gene (reference sequence). CDR3 in amino acids: CASSPTGGAGETQYF. As DNA, the CDR3 is TGTGCCAGCAGTCCCACAGGGGGCGCCGGGGAGACCCAGTACTTC.

In this sample, this clone turned up once. This rearrangement joins TRBV4-3 to TRBJ2-3; D is uncertain. The ends were cut back, 4 bases at V and 4 bases at J, with 3 bases in the middle. This CDR3 has 11 residues. The germline gives CDR1 LGHNA, CDR2 YSLEER. CDR3 residues: CASSRSDTQYF. The DNA of the CDR3 is TGCGCCAGCAGCCGATCAGATACGCAGTATTTT.

This clone has a single count. The chain links TRBV9 to TRBJ1-2; 7 nucleotides line up with TRBD1. Germline V gene data show CDR1 as SGDLS and CDR2 as YYNGEE. This CDR3 region has 15 residues. The ends lost 3 bases at V and 4 bases at J; junction bases unmatched: 9. In nucleotides, the CDR3 is TGTGCCAGCAGCGCTACCCAGACAGGGACCTATGGCTACACCTTC. Protein sequence: CASSATQTGTYGYTF.

The chain recombines TRBV10-2 with TRBJ2-7, with no clear D. The CDR3 consists of 14 residues. Looked up from germline, CDR1 is WSHSY and CDR2 is SAAADI. The V end was cut by 3 bases, the J end by 4 bases, with 13 bases between. CDR3 amino acids: CASSEGAIRYEQYF. CDR3 DNA sequence: TGCGCCAGCAGTGAAGGAGCGATACGGTACGAGCAGTACTTC.

V and J are TRBV19 and TRBJ1-1; D unresolved. The length of the CDR3 is 13 residues. Germline V gene lookup returns CDR1 LNHDA and CDR2 SQIVND (reference sequence). V dropped 5 bases and J dropped 1 base, with 8 bases sitting between them. Here the CDR3 DNA reads TGTGCCAGTAGTGCTGTTGCGAACACTGAAGCTTTCTTT. Amino acid sequence: CASSAVANTEAFF.

This clone showed up just once. The chain joins TRBV27 to TRBJ2-7; no reliable D call. Germline loops: CDR1 MNHEY, CDR2 SMNVEV (reference sequence). The length of the CDR3 is 14 residues. The ends were cut back, 3 bases at V and 4 bases at J, with 13 bases in the middle. The CDR3 DNA reads TGTGCCAGCAGTTTTAGTTGGGTGGGGTACGAGCAGTACTTC. Translated, it gives CASSFSWVGYEQYF.

This clone was picked up one time. This chain connects TRBV11-1 to TRBJ2-7; possibly TRBD1 for D (6 bases). This CDR3 comprises 14 residues. The V end lost 4 bases, the J end lost 1 base, and 11 bases lay between the germline ends. The germline gives CDR1 SGHAT, CDR2 FQDESV (reference sequence). The DNA of the CDR3 is TGTGCCAGCAGCTCCATGGACAGTTCCTACGAGCAGTACTTC. This gives the protein CASSSMDSSYEQYF.

This chain connects TRBV12-2 to TRBJ1-2. TRBV12-2 is deemed a pseudogene. The CDR3 is 17 residues long. CDR3: CASRHWMAPRKTYGYTF. The DNA of the CDR3 is TGTGCAAGTCGCCACTGGATGGCTCCACGAAAGACCTATGGCTACACCTTC.

The chain employs TRBV7-9 and TRBJ1-2; the match to TRBD1 covers 9 bases. Germline V gene data show CDR1 as SEHNR and CDR2 as FQNEAQ (reference sequence). The CDR3 length is 15 residues. V dropped 1 base and J dropped 4; count of bases not matched to a gene: 4. CDR3 nucleotides: TGTGCCAGCAGCTTAGTACAGGGGGCATTCTATGGCTACACCTTC. Its translation is CASSLVQGAFYGYTF.

The chain uses TRBV29-1 and TRBJ1-6; TRBD1 matches at 10 bases. The V gene end was trimmed by 7 bases and the J gene end by 13 bases; junction bases not matched to a gene: 16. Germline CDR1 reads SQVTM; CDR2 reads ANQGSEA. The CDR3 contains 15 residues. CDR3 bases: TGCAGCGGGAACTTGGACAGGGGGAAGGGGTCGCCCCTCCACTTT. This sequence encodes CSGNLDRGKGSPLHF.

CDR3 in amino acids: CASSPGDGESYEQYF. CDR3 coding DNA: TGTGCCAGCAGCCCTGGGGACGGAGAGTCCTACGAGCAGTACTTC. The chain carries TRBV7-9 and TRBJ2-7; possibly TRBD1 or TRBD2 for D (5 bases each). Germline V CDR1 and CDR2: SEHNR, FQNEAQ (reference sequence). V lost 5 bases and J 1 base, leaving 15 bases between the germline ends. The CDR3 is 15 amino acids.

The gene calls are TRBV27 and TRBJ2-2; D is ambiguous. The V and J ends lost 2 bases and 1 base respectively, with 8 bases between them. Germline V lookup: CDR1 MNHEY, CDR2 SMNVEV (reference sequence). The CDR3 consists of 15 residues. CDR3 in DNA: TGTGCCAGCAGTTTAACCAGCCGGAACACCGGGGAGCTGTTTTTT. Translation gives CASSLTSRNTGELFF.

The V call is TRBV5-4, the J call TRBJ2-5; the match to TRBD2 covers 9 bases. The CDR3 is 14 residues long. Germline V gives CDR1 SGHNT, CDR2 YYREEE (reference sequence). The V gene end was trimmed by 1 base and the J gene end by 5 bases; junction bases not matched to a gene: 3. Here the CDR3 DNA reads TGTGCCAGCAGCTTGCGACTAGCGGAGGAGACCCAGTACTTC. Translation gives CASSLRLAEETQYF.

The chain has TRBV14 and TRBJ2-5; 10 nucleotides line up with TRBD1. Trimming removed 1 base from V and 3 bases from J; junction bases left unmatched: 5. Germline V lookup: CDR1 SGHDN, CDR2 FVKESK. This CDR3 comprises 16 residues. CDR3 bases: TGTGCCAGCAGCCAAGCTCCCGGGACAGGGGAAGAGACCCAGTACTTC. This gives the protein CASSQAPGTGEETQYF.

The CDR3: CATAGVPNTEAFF. For the CDR3, the DNA is TGTGCCACCGCAGGGGTTCCGAACACTGAAGCTTTCTTT. The chain is built from TRBV19 and TRBJ1-1; the D gene is possibly TRBD1 (6 bases). This CDR3 has 13 amino acids. Per the germline V gene, CDR1 is LNHDA and CDR2 is SQIVND (reference sequence). The ends were cut back, 10 bases at V and 1 base at J, with 13 bases in the middle. The full variable domain, rest sourced from reference TRBV19 and TRBJ1-1, is DGGITQSPKYLFRKEGQNVTLSCEQNLNHDAMYWYRQDPGQGLRLIYYSQIVNDFQKGDIAEGYSVSREKKESFPLTVTSAQKNPTAFYLCATAGVPNTEAFFGQGTRLTVV.

The chain has TRBV7-9 and TRBJ1-1, with 11 bases aligning to TRBD1. Germline loops: CDR1 SEHNR, CDR2 FQNEAQ (reference sequence). Losses at the gene ends were 1 base for V and 6 bases for J; bases not matched to a gene: 1. CDR3 length: 14 amino acids. The CDR3 nucleotides are TGTGCCAGCAGCTTAGAGGACAGGGGGCCTGAAGCTTTCTTT. Translated, it gives CASSLEDRGPEAFF.

The CDR3 region has the DNA TGTGCCAGCCTAGACAGGGGGAAGTACAATGAGCAGTTCTTC. Protein: CASLDRGKYNEQFF. J is TRBJ2-1 and V is TRBV5-8, with 9 nucleotides matching TRBD1. V shed 7 bases, J shed 4 bases, and the junction held 6 bases outside the gene matches. Germline V gene sequence: CDR1 SGHTS, CDR2 YDEGEE. The CDR3 length is 14 residues.

This chain links TRBV7-9 with TRBJ2-7; the D gene is possibly TRBD1 (5 bases). Trimming removed 5 bases at V and 5 bases at J, with 10 bases between. Germline V lookup: CDR1 SEHNR, CDR2 FQNEAQ (reference sequence). CDR3 length: 12 amino acids. The CDR3 DNA is TGTGCCAGCAGCCCAGGGTTCCACGAGCAGTACTTC. The encoded protein is CASSPGFHEQYF.

The chain is built from TRBV5-1 and TRBJ2-7; D is unresolved. This CDR3 has 13 amino acids. Trimming removed 4 bases at V and 0 bases at J, with 8 bases between. Germline CDR1 and CDR2: SGHRS and YFSETQ. DNA of the CDR3: TGCGCCAGCAGCCAGGTGAGCTCCTACGAGCAGTACTTC. Its translation is CASSQVSSYEQYF.

The rearrangement joins TRBV29-1 to TRBJ2-7, with D possibly matching TRBD2 (6 bases). Germline V CDR1 and CDR2: SQVTM, ANQGSEA. The CDR3 loop spans 14 amino acids. The germline V and J ends were trimmed by 2 bases and 0 bases, with 11 bases remaining between them. CDR3 sequence reads: CSVELAGSSYEQYF. The CDR3 DNA sequence: TGCAGCGTTGAACTGGCGGGGAGCTCCTACGAGCAGTACTTC.

This chain joins TRBV25-1 and TRBJ1-4, with D hard to call. Trimming cost V 3 bases and J 8 bases, with 7 bases left between them. Germline V CDR1 and CDR2: MGHDK, SYGVNS. CDR3 length equals 12 residues. DNA of the CDR3: TGTGCCAGCAGTGAGAAGAGGGAAAAACTGTTTTTT. Protein: CASSEKREKLFF.